This T cell receptor (beta chain) was captured in a study of CD8+CD57+ T cells in acquired aplastic anemia. V shed 5 bases and J shed 14 bases, with 27 bases lying between them. The V gene's germline CDR1 is SGHTA and CDR2 FQGNSA. The CDR3 runs to 15 residues. Genomic DNA constituted the template upon which TCR beta VDJ and CDR3 profiling was performed. TCRdb redid the calling of the reads with MiXCR, one entry per CDR3 protein. Seen here are around 400,000 distinct CDR3 sequences, 55% to 75% observed once, and the top ten hold 4%. The TCR originated in a human donor in good health, serving as a control. J is TRBJ1-2 and V is TRBV7-2; D remains unclear. Sequenced: sorted CD4+, CD8+, or CD8+CD57+ T cells (not recorded which) from PBMCs. The CDR3 bases are TGTGCCAGCAGCGTCCGCTCCGGCGCTATTCCTAACTATACCTTC. It translates to CASSVRSGAIPNYTF.